This passage covers 30 T cell receptor beta chains from one sample sequenced in a study of regulatory T cells in long-lasting Graves disease. Noted time point: newly diagnosed GD, antithyroid drugs for less than 3 months. The TCR library was made from RNA extracted from PBMCs. iRepertoire HTBI primers and Arm-PCR of CDR3 regions built TCR beta libraries. TCRdb ran MiXCR on the multiplex PCR reads and lists one entry per CDR3 protein. The sample has roughly 510,000 distinct CDR3 sequences; about 16% are singletons. The same sample was also studied in work on T cells in Graves' hyperthyroidism and ophthalmopathy.

The sequences come from peripheral blood mononuclear cells (PBMCs), collected at new diagnosis, from a patient treated with antithyroid drugs. These receptors originate from a young man with Graves disease.

The sample holds many counts of this clonotype. The J gene is TRBJ1-5, the V gene TRBV3-1; D possibly corresponds to TRBD1 (5 bases). V was pared by 4 bases and J by 0 bases, with 10 bases between. Looked up from germline, CDR1 is LGHDT and CDR2 is YNNKEL (reference sequence). This CDR3 is 15 amino acids long. In nucleotides, the CDR3 is TGTGCCAGCAGCCCGGACATTTATAGCAATCAGCCCCAGCATTTT. Translating it yields CASSPDIYSNQPQHF.

This rearrangement joins TRBV13 to TRBJ2-1; D may correspond to TRBD1 or TRBD2 (5 bases each). The germline V and J ends were trimmed by 6 bases and 6 bases, with 12 bases remaining between them. This CDR3 comprises 13 residues. Germline-derived CDR1 and CDR2 are PRHDT and FYEKMQ (reference sequence). CDR3: CASSTRESNEQFF. The CDR3 DNA reads as TGTGCCAGCAGTACCAGGGAGAGCAATGAGCAGTTCTTC.

This clonotype was counted many times. The gene calls are TRBV28 and TRBJ1-4; D is uncertain. From germline, CDR1 is MDHEN and CDR2 SYDVKM. Trimming pared 5 bases from V and 0 bases from J, leaving 7 bases between. This CDR3 is 14 amino acids long. The CDR3 here is CASSVPPTNEKLFF. CDR3 nucleotide sequence: TGTGCCAGCAGTGTCCCTCCAACTAATGAAAAACTGTTTTTT. Together with reference TRBV28 and TRBJ1-4, the CDR3 gives the full variable domain: DVKVTQSSRYLVKRTGEKVFLECVQDMDHENMFWYRQDPGLGLRLIYFSYDVKMKEKGDIPEGYSVSREKKERFSLILESASTNQTSMYLCASSVPPTNEKLFFGSGTQLSVL.

The CDR3 loop reads CASSFKGSYGYTF. CDR3 in DNA: TGTGCCAGCAGCTTTAAGGGGTCCTATGGCTACACCTTC. V and J are TRBV5-4 and TRBJ1-2; D might be TRBD1 (5 bases). V was pared by 2 bases and J by 4 bases, with 9 bases between. CDR1 is SGHNT and CDR2 is YYREEE in the germline V gene (reference sequence). The CDR3 loop spans 13 amino acids.

This clonotype was counted ten times or more. The chain has TRBV2 and TRBJ1-4; weak D call: TRBD1 (6 bases). The CDR3 covers 15 residues. The ends were cut back, 6 bases at V and 6 bases at J, with 17 bases in the middle. Germline V lookup: CDR1 SNHLY, CDR2 FYNNEI. DNA for the CDR3: TGTGCCAGCAGACTTGAACAGGGACTACATGAAAAACTGTTTTTT. Translating it yields CASRLEQGLHEKLFF.

The rearrangement uses TRBV18 and TRBJ2-7; a weak D match, TRBD1 (5 bases). The CDR3 sequence is 12 residues long. The germline CDR1 and CDR2 sequences are KGHSH and LQKENI. V shed 2 bases and J shed 7 bases, with 9 bases lying between them. For the CDR3, the DNA is TGTGCCAGCTCACCAGCAGGGTTGGAGCAGTACTTC. It translates to CASSPAGLEQYF. The whole variable domain, remainder taken from reference TRBV18 and TRBJ2-7, is NAGVMQNPRHLVRRRGQEARLRCSPMKGHSHVYWYRQLPEEGLKFMVYLQKENIIDESGMPKERFSAEFPKEGPSILRIQQVVRGDSAAYFCASSPAGLEQYFGPGTRLTVT.

This clonotype was seen ten or more times. The J gene is TRBJ2-3, the V gene TRBV11-2, with 7 nucleotides matching TRBD2. Germline loops: CDR1 SGHAT, CDR2 FQNNGV. V gave up 6 bases and J gave up 2 bases; unmatched junction bases: 11. The CDR3 is 16 residues long. CDR3 protein: CASRSPRREFTDTQYF. The DNA for the CDR3 is TGTGCCAGCAGGTCCCCTCGGCGGGAGTTCACAGATACGCAGTATTTT. Supplemented by reference TRBV11-2 and TRBJ2-3, the full variable domain reads EAGVAQSPRYKIIEKRQSVAFWCNPISGHATLYWYQQILGQGPKLLIQFQNNGVVDDSQLPKDRFSAERLKGVDSTLKIQPAKLEDSAVYLCASRSPRREFTDTQYFGPGTRLTVL.

This clonotype was counted between two and nine times. The J gene is TRBJ2-7, the V gene TRBV12-3 or TRBV12-4, with D unclear. The CDR3 length is 13 residues. V lost 6 bases and J 5 bases, leaving 14 bases between the germline ends. CDR3 bases: TGTGCCAGCAGCTTCTCACGGGTCGACGAGCAGTACTTC. Its translation is CASSFSRVDEQYF.

This clonotype was counted many times. The chain has TRBV3-1 and TRBJ2-7, with D maybe TRBD2 (5 bases). The germline V gene encodes CDR1 LGHDT and CDR2 YNNKEL (reference sequence). The CDR3 has 14 residues. Trimming pared 1 base from V and 3 bases from J, leaving 10 bases between. CDR3 nucleotides: TGTGCCAGCAGCCAAGGTCGAGGGTTCTACGAGCAGTACTTC. It encodes CASSQGRGFYEQYF.

This clonotype has a count of ten or more. V and J are TRBV28 and TRBJ1-1; TRBD1 aligns across 8 bases. This CDR3 region has 13 residues. Germline loops: CDR1 MDHEN, CDR2 SYDVKM. The J segment lost 4 bases and the V segment lost 9 bases, leaving 7 bases of the junction unmatched. Here the CDR3 reads CASLLQGGTEAFF. CDR3 nucleotides: TGTGCCAGTCTCTTACAGGGGGGCACTGAAGCTTTCTTT.

The J gene is TRBJ1-2, the V gene TRBV20-1; D is undetermined. The CDR3 is 12 amino acids. The germline V and J ends were trimmed by 6 bases and 2 bases, with 10 bases remaining between them. Germline V CDR1 and CDR2: DFQATT, SNEGSKA (reference sequence). The CDR3 DNA follows: TGCAGTGCCGTACGGGCGAACTATGGCTACACCTTC. Its protein is CSAVRANYGYTF.

The chain uses TRBV30 and TRBJ2-7; 7 nucleotides line up with TRBD1. CDR3 length: 14 amino acids. CDR1 is GTSNPN, CDR2 SVGIG, per germline (reference sequence). V lost 5 bases and J lost 7; bases outside the gene matches: 14. This chain's CDR3 is CAWGETGKIYEQYF. In DNA, the CDR3 is TGTGCCTGGGGGGAGACAGGGAAAATCTATGAGCAGTACTTC.

This clonotype has a count of ten or more. V is TRBV28 and J is TRBJ2-7, with TRBD2 identical over 10 bases. This CDR3 has 17 residues. Per germline, CDR1 MDHEN and CDR2 SYDVKM. Losses at the gene ends were 5 bases for V and 4 bases for J; bases not matched to a gene: 14. CDR3 protein: CASSVPVMLAGAYEQYF. The CDR3 nucleotides are TGTGCCAGCAGTGTTCCCGTTATGCTAGCGGGAGCATACGAGCAGTACTTC.

The sample holds a few counts of this clonotype. Here the CDR3 DNA reads TGTGCCAGTAGACTCAGCGCCTCGGGACAGGGGGCCTCAGACGTTCAGCCCCAGCATTTT. Protein sequence: CASRLSASGQGASDVQPQHF. V is TRBV19 and J is TRBJ1-5, with TRBD1 identical over 12 bases. The CDR3 length is 20 residues. Germline CDR1 and CDR2: LNHDA and SQIVND (reference sequence). After removal of 6 bases from V and 6 bases from J, the junction contained 21 bases not matched to a gene.

This chain connects TRBV20-1 to TRBJ2-5; D unresolved. The CDR3 is 13 residues long. Germline V lookup: CDR1 DFQATT, CDR2 SNEGSKA (reference sequence). The V gene lost 3 bases and the J gene lost 4 bases, with 12 bases spanning the gap. CDR3 sequence: CSASPQMLETQYF. Written as DNA, the CDR3 is TGCAGTGCTAGTCCACAGATGCTAGAGACCCAGTACTTC.

This clonotype has more than one count but fewer than ten. The chain combines TRBV29-1 with TRBJ2-6; D not resolved. Trimming pared 3 bases from V and 0 bases from J, leaving 9 bases between. Germline V gene sequence: CDR1 SQVTM, CDR2 ANQGSEA. The CDR3 runs 15 residues. The CDR3 nucleotides are TGCAGCGTTGAGGCGGCCTACTCTGGGGCCAACGTCCTGACTTTC. This gives the protein CSVEAAYSGANVLTF.

This clonotype has only a few counts. The V call is TRBV14, the J call TRBJ2-2; D call uncertain. V was cut by 0 bases and J by 6 bases, with 8 bases left in between. CDR1 SGHDN and CDR2 FVKESK come from the germline V gene. CDR3 size: 14 residues. CDR3 bases: TGTGCCAGCAGCCAAGAGGCGCGGCCCGGGGAGCTGTTTTTT. Protein sequence: CASSQEARPGELFF.

The table lists this clonotype with a few counts. A much larger clone differs from this one at a single base, so this may be a read error. The chain is built from TRBV11-2 and TRBJ2-3, with D maybe TRBD1 (6 bases). The V gene's germline CDR1 is SGHAT and CDR2 FQNNGV. Trimming shortened V by 6 bases and J by 6 bases, and 13 bases separated the two germline ends. The CDR3 is 13 residues long. The CDR3 region is CASSTDTGDTQYF. The CDR3 bases are TGTGCCAGCAGTACCGATACAGGGGATACGCAGTATTTT.

V gene TRBV3-1 combines with J gene TRBJ1-4; a possible D gene is TRBD1 (5 bases). The V end was cut by 4 bases, the J end by 7 bases, with 16 bases between. The length of the CDR3 is 15 residues. CDR1 is LGHDT, CDR2 YNNKEL, per germline (reference sequence). CDR3 loop: CASSRPGLRGEKLFF. For the CDR3, the DNA is TGTGCCAGCAGCCGGCCGGGACTGAGAGGTGAAAAACTGTTTTTT. The complete variable domain, with remaining parts taken from reference TRBV3-1 and TRBJ1-4, reads DTAVSQTPKYLVTQMGNDKSIKCEQNLGHDTMYWYKQDSKKFLKIMFSYNNKELIINETVPNRFSPKSPDKAHLNLHINSLELGDSAVYFCASSRPGLRGEKLFFGSGTQLSVL.

This clonotype was seen repeatedly, ten times or more. In DNA form, the CDR3 reads TGCGCCAGCAGCCGGCTGGCTAGCGCACACAATGAGCAGTTCTTC. Its translation: CASSRLASAHNEQFF. The V gene is TRBV5-1, the J gene TRBJ2-1; TRBD2 might be the D (6 bases). V was pared by 4 bases and J by 5 bases, with 16 bases between. The CDR3 consists of 15 residues. Per the germline V gene, CDR1 is SGHRS and CDR2 is YFSETQ. The complete variable domain, with remaining parts taken from reference TRBV5-1 and TRBJ2-1, reads KAGVTQTPRYLIKTRGQQVTLSCSPISGHRSVSWYQQTPGQGLQFLFEYFSETQRNKGNFPGRFSGRQFSNSRSEMNVSTLELGDSALYLCASSRLASAHNEQFFGPGTRLTVL.

The rearrangement links TRBV4-1 to TRBJ2-4; 10 positions agree with TRBD2. The V and J ends lost 1 base and 3 bases, in that order; junction bases with no gene match: 6. The CDR3 extends over 17 amino acids. Germline CDR1 MGHRA, CDR2 YSYEKL. The CDR3: CASSQGRTSGNKNIQYF. In DNA form, the CDR3 reads TGCGCCAGCAGCCAAGGCCGTACTAGCGGGAACAAAAACATTCAGTACTTC.

This clonotype was counted at least ten times. The V call is TRBV6-5, the J call TRBJ2-3; D is unresolved. The CDR3 is 14 amino acids. V was trimmed by 0 bases and J by 7 bases, leaving 11 bases between them. Germline lookup yields CDR1 MNHEY and CDR2 SVGAGI. The CDR3 reads CASSYSKRANTQYF. The CDR3 bases are TGTGCCAGCAGTTACTCGAAAAGGGCAAATACGCAGTATTTT.

This clonotype has a count of ten or more. V is TRBV28 and J is TRBJ2-7, with D possibly matching TRBD2 (6 bases). Germline values: CDR1 MDHEN, CDR2 SYDVKM. Trimming took off 8 bases at V and 3 bases at J, with 11 bases between the two ends. This CDR3 region has 12 residues. The CDR3 reads CASGEAGYEQYF. The CDR3 DNA reads as TGTGCCAGCGGGGAGGCAGGCTACGAGCAGTACTTC.

V and J are TRBV2 and TRBJ1-2; TRBD1 matches 7 bases. V lost 0 bases to trimming and J lost 9 bases; unmatched junction nucleotides: 10. Germline V gene sequence: CDR1 SNHLY, CDR2 FYNNEI. This CDR3 is built from 15 residues. The CDR3 sequence is CASSEARSTGSSYTF. The CDR3 nucleotides read TGTGCCAGCAGTGAAGCTCGTTCGACAGGGTCAAGCTACACCTTC.

This clonotype was observed a handful of times. The chain couples TRBV13 to TRBJ2-5, with TRBD2 as a possible D gene (5 bases). With 0 bases removed from V and 1 base from J, the gap between germline ends came to 9 bases. The CDR3 runs to 15 residues. From germline, CDR1 is PRHDT and CDR2 FYEKMQ (reference sequence). The CDR3 protein is CASSLGAGLQETQYF. As DNA, the CDR3 is TGTGCCAGCAGCTTAGGGGCGGGCCTCCAAGAGACCCAGTACTTC.

This chain connects TRBV3-1 to TRBJ1-5; no definite D call. Germline V gene sequence: CDR1 LGHDT, CDR2 YNNKEL (reference sequence). Deletions cut 3 bases from V and 2 bases from J, with 11 bases between. The CDR3 spans 15 residues. CDR3 residues: CASSQAGLGNQPQHF. The CDR3 nucleotides read TGTGCCAGCAGCCAGGCGGGATTAGGCAATCAGCCCCAGCATTTT.

This clonotype was detected a few times. V is TRBV25-1 and J is TRBJ1-1; D is unresolved. The CDR3 totals 13 residues. Germline lookup yields CDR1 MGHDK and CDR2 SYGVNS. Trimming cost V 1 base and J 0 bases, with 3 bases left between them. CDR3 in DNA: TGTGCCAGCAGTGAATTTGTGAACACTGAAGCTTTCTTT. Protein sequence: CASSEFVNTEAFF.

This clonotype has just a few counts. This chain connects TRBV6-1 to TRBJ2-1; 11 nucleotides align to TRBD2. V shed 8 bases and J 7 bases; nucleotides not matched to a gene: 7. The CDR3 has 14 residues. Germline V gene data show CDR1 as MNHNS and CDR2 as SASEGT. CDR3 residues: CASWGSGRGNEQFF. In DNA, the CDR3 is TGTGCCAGCTGGGGTAGCGGGAGGGGAAATGAGCAGTTCTTC.

This clonotype was seen repeatedly, ten times or more. The J gene is TRBJ2-6, the V gene TRBV6-1, with 7 bases aligning to TRBD1. The V gene's germline CDR1 is MNHNS and CDR2 SASEGT. Trimming at V came to 7 bases and at J to 1 base, leaving 7 bases not matched to a gene. CDR3 length equals 16 residues. Here the CDR3 DNA reads TGTGCCAGCAAGGGACAGCTATGGTCTGGGGCCAACGTCCTGACTTTC. Its translation is CASKGQLWSGANVLTF.

A remark on this clonotype: This may come from a read error, since a much larger clone is one base off. The chain links TRBV2 to TRBJ1-1, with D uncertain. The germline V gene has CDR1 SNHLY and CDR2 FYNNEI. The CDR3 covers 13 residues. CDR3 residues: CASRGGWNTEALF. DNA for the CDR3: TGTGCCAGCAGGGGAGGTTGGAACACTGAAGCTCTCTTT.